This T cell receptor beta chain was identified in a study of shared clonotypes between healthy human individuals. Some clones are missing from TCRdb's copy, which holds only in-frame ones; the method was immunoSEQ multiplex PCR. The sample consists of about 2 million clones, approximately 94% of them appearing once. Naive CD8 cells comprised CD45RO-negative, CCR7-positively selected cells, excluding terminally differentiated effector memory CD45RA+ cells. CDR1 is LGHNT and CDR2 is FRNRAP in the germline V gene. This CDR3 has 15 residues. The V and J ends lost 6 bases and 5 bases, in that order; junction bases with no gene match: 6.

The TCR comes from a young man in good health. The V and J genes are TRBV12-5 and TRBJ2-7, with 14 bases identical to TRBD2. Sequenced sample: naive CD8+ T cells sorted from blood. The DNA of the CDR3 is TGTGCTAGTGGACAACCGGGACTAGCGGGAGACGAGCAGTACTTC. This translates into CASGQPGLAGDEQYF. The whole variable domain, remainder taken from reference TRBV12-5 and TRBJ2-7, is DARVTQTPRHKVTEMGQEVTMRCQPILGHNTVFWYRQTMMQGLELLAYFRNRAPLDDSGMPKDRFSAEMPDATLATLKIQPSEPRDSAVYFCASGQPGLAGDEQYFGPGTRLTVT.